This T cell receptor (beta chain) was captured in a study of T cells in Graves' hyperthyroidism and ophthalmopathy. The CDR3 length is 13 residues. Germline-derived CDR1 and CDR2 are MDHEN and SYDVKM. V gave up 5 bases and J gave up 7 bases, with 14 bases separating them. Uncontrolled infection, other autoimmune disease, pregnancy or lactation led to exclusion. Each diagnosis was grounded in clinical symptoms, serum thyroxine and TRAb, thyroid ultrasound, and orbital computed tomography. Fresh peripheral blood, about 9.6 ml, yielded the PBMCs. The sample holds many counts of this clonotype. TCR beta CDR3 regions were amplified from RNA transcripts. With the HTBI primer set, the TCR CDR3 went through a first round of RT-PCR. Each CDR3 protein gets one entry after TCRdb re-called the multiplex PCR reads with MiXCR. The sample shows some 510,000 distinct CDR3 sequences, under 25% of them seen only once.

This TCR came from a man aged 18 to 35 with Graves' hyperthyroidism. Sequences were obtained from blood. The V gene is TRBV28, the J gene TRBJ1-1; perhaps TRBD1 as D (5 bases). The CDR3 DNA is TGTGCCAGCAGTCTTCCGGGACGGGGTGAAGCTTTCTTT. Encoded protein: CASSLPGRGEAFF.